This T cell receptor beta chain was captured by sequencing in a study of identical twins. Germline CDR1 SGHAT, CDR2 FQDESV (reference sequence). Trimming removed 1 base from V and 4 bases from J; junction bases left unmatched: 10. The CDR3 totals 17 residues. Using its own MiXCR run on the 5' RACE reads, TCRdb lists one record per CDR3 protein. Of 350,000 to 500,000 distinct CDR3 sequences in the sample, less than 20% were seen once. This clonotype was picked up many times. The clonotype comes from a man aged 50-60 years in good health. This chain connects TRBV11-1 to TRBJ2-1; 7 positions agree with TRBD1. Sequenced: naive T cells sorted from blood. CDR3 in DNA: TGTGCCAGCAGCTTAGGTCCCCGTCGACAGGGATACAATGAGCAGTTCTTC. Translation gives CASSLGPRRQGYNEQFF.